Sequencing of this TCR beta chain was carried out in a study of identical twins. Points from the study as a whole: The study based its conclusions on cross-sectional statistical analysis and did not follow the same donors. The models systematically underestimated how much out-of-frame TCR alpha was shared in monozygotic twins.

In germline, CDR1 is LNHDA, CDR2 SQIVND (reference sequence). This CDR3 region has 17 residues. V gave up 3 bases and J gave up 0 bases, with 12 bases separating them. TCRdb re-derived calls from the 5' RACE reads in MiXCR, one entry per CDR3 protein. The data show approximately 550,000 distinct CDR3 sequences, around 24% seen once. This clonotype was seen only a few times. Antigen unknown. These sequences were also reported in another study, on yellow fever vaccine responses in identical twins.

The receptor was derived from a woman aged 18-29 years in good health. The sequencing input was CD4+ T cells sorted from blood. The chain carries TRBV19 and TRBJ2-6; D gene unclear. The CDR3 loop is CASSIIPFFSGANVLTF. The CDR3 nucleotides read TGTGCCAGTAGTATCATCCCATTTTTCTCTGGGGCCAACGTCCTGACTTTC. Full variable domain (outside the CDR3, taken from reference TRBV19 and TRBJ2-6): DGGITQSPKYLFRKEGQNVTLSCEQNLNHDAMYWYRQDPGQGLRLIYYSQIVNDFQKGDIAEGYSVSREKKESFPLTVTSAQKNPTAFYLCASSIIPFFSGANVLTFGAGSRLTVL.